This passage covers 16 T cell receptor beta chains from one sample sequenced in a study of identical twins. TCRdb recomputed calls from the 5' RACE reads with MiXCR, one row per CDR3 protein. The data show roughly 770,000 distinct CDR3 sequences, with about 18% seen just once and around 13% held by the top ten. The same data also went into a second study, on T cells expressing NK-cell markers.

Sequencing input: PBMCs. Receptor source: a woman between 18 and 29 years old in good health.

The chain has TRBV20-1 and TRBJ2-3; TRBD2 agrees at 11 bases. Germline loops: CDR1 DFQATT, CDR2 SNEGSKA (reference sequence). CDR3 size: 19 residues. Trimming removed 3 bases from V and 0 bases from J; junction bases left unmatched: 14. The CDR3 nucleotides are TGCAGTGCTAGCGTAACTTCTCCATTAGCGGGGGGGAGCACAGATACGCAGTATTTT. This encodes CSASVTSPLAGGSTDTQYF.

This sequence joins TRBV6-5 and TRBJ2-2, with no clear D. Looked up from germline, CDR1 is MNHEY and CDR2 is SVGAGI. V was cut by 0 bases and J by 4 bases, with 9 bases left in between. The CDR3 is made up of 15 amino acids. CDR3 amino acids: CASSYSYGSTGELFF. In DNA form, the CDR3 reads TGTGCCAGCAGTTACTCGTACGGATCCACCGGGGAGCTGTTTTTT.

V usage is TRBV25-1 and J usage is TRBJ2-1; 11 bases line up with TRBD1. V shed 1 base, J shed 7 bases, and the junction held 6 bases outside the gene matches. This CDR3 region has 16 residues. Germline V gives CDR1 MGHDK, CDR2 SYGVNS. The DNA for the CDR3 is TGTGCCAGCAGTGAATTCAGGACAGGGGGCATGAATGAGCAGTTCTTC. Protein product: CASSEFRTGGMNEQFF.

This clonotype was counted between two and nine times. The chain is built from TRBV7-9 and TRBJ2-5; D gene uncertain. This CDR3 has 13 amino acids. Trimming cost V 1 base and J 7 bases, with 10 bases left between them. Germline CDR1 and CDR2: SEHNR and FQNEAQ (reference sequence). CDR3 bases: TGTGCCAGCAGCTTAGAGGGAATGGGGACCCAGTACTTC. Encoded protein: CASSLEGMGTQYF.

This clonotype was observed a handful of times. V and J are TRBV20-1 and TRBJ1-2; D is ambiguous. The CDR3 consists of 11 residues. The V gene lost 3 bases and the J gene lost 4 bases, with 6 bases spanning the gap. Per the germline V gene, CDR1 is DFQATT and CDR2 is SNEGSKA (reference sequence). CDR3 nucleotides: TGCAGTGCTAGTTTGGCCTATGGCTACACCTTC. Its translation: CSASLAYGYTF.

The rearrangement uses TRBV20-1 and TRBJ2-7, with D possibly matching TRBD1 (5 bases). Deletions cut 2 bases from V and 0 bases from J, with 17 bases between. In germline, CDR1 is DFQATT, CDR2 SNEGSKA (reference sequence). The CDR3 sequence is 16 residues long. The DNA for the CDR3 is TGCAGTGCTAGACCCTTCACAGGCGCCCACTCCTACGAGCAGTACTTC. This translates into CSARPFTGAHSYEQYF.

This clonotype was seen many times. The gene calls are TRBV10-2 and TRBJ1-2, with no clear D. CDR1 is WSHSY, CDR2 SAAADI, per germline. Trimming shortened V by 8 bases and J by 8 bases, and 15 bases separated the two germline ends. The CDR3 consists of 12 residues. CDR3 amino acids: CASRSSSRGYTF. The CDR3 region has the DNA TGCGCCAGCCGCAGTTCCAGCAGGGGCTACACCTTC.

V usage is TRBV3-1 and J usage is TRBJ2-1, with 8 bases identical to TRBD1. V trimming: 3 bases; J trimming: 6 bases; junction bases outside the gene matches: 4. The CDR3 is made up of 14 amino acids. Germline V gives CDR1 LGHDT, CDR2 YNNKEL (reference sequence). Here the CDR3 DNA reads TGTGCCAGCAGCCAGACAGGGGTTAGCAATGAGCAGTTCTTC. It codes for CASSQTGVSNEQFF.

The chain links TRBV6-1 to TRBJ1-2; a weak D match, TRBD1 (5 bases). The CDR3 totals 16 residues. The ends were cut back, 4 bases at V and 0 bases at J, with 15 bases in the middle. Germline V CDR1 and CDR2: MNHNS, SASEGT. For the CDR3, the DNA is TGTGCCAGCAGTGGATGGGGGGTCTCGCCTAACTATGGCTACACCTTC. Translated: CASSGWGVSPNYGYTF.

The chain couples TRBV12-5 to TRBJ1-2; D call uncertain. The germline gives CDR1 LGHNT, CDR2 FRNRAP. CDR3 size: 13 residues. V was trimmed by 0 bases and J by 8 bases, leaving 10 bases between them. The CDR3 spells CASGLVNSGGYTF. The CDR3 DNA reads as TGTGCTAGTGGTTTGGTAAATTCGGGAGGCTACACCTTC.

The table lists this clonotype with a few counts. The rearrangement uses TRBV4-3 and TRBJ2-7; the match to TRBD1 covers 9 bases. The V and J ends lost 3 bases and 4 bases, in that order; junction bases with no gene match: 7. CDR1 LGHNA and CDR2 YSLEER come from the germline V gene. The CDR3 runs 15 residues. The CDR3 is CASSQLRQGGYEQYF. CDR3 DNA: TGCGCCAGCAGCCAGCTAAGACAGGGGGGATACGAGCAGTACTTC.

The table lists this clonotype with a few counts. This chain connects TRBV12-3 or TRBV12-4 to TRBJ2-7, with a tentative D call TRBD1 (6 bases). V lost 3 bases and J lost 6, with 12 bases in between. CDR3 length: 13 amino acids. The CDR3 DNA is TGTGCCAGCAGTTTCCAGGGGATAAGCGAGCAGTACTTC. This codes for CASSFQGISEQYF.

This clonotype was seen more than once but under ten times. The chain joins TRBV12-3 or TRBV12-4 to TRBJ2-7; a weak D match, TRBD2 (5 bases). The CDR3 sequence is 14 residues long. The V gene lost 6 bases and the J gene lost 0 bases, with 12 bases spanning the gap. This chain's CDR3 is CASRPGLGSYEQYF. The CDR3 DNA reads TGTGCCAGCAGACCTGGACTGGGCTCCTACGAGCAGTACTTC.

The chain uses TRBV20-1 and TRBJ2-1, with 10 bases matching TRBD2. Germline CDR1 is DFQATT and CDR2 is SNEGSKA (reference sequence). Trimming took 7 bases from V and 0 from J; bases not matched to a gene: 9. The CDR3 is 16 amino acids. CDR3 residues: CSVRTSGYPSYNEQFF. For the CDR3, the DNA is TGCAGTGTCCGGACTAGCGGATACCCCTCCTACAATGAGCAGTTCTTC.

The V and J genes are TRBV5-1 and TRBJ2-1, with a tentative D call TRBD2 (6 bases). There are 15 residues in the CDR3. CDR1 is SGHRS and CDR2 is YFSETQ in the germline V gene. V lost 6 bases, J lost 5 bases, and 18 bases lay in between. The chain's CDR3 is CASNALGWGDNEQFF. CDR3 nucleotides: TGCGCCAGCAATGCGTTAGGTTGGGGGGACAATGAGCAGTTCTTC.

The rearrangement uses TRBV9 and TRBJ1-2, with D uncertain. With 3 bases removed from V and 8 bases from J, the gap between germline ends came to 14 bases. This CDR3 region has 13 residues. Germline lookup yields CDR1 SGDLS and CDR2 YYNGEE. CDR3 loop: CASSASTHAGYTF. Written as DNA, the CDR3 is TGTGCCAGCAGCGCCAGTACTCATGCGGGCTACACCTTC.